These T cell receptor beta chains were read from a single sample in a study of shared clonotypes between healthy human individuals. The table came from immunoSEQ multiplex PCR; TCRdb's copy has only in-frame clones and leaves some out. The sample holds 2 million or so clones; 85% to 95% are singletons and the top ten take 0.13%. The specimen sequenced was naive CD4+ T cells sorted from blood. Receptor source: a man between 18 and 29 years old in good health. Both conserved end residues are part of each CDR3. D genes are given only for firm matches. Expanded clones get a size class; other rows say once, few or many, or leave the size out.

V	D	size	J	DNA	CDR3
TRBV18	TRBD1	-	TRBJ1-1	TGTGCCAGCTCATTTCAGGGGGACGGCACTGAAGCTTTCTTT	CASSFQGDGTEAFF
TRBV30	-	-	TRBJ2-4	TGTGCCTGGAGTGTACAAGGAATCGACATTCAGTACTTC	CAWSVQGIDIQYF
TRBV28	TRBD1	-	TRBJ1-4	TGTGCCAGCAGTTTGCCGGGGACAGGGAACGAAAAACTGTTTTTT	CASSLPGTGNEKLFF
TRBV19	-	few	TRBJ1-6	TGTGCCAGTATGGATGCCGAAGGGAATTCACCCCTCCACTTT	CASMDAEGNSPLHF
TRBV10-3	TRBD1	-	TRBJ2-3	TGTGCCATCAGTGGAGTGACAGGGAGCACAGATACGCAGTATTTT	CAISGVTGSTDTQYF
TRBV19	-	-	TRBJ2-7	TGTGCCAGTAGTAATGGGGCAGGGGCAACCTACGAGCAGTACTTC	CASSNGAGATYEQYF
TRBV30	TRBD1	-	TRBJ1-6	TGTGCCTGGGCGACAGGGCCAAATTCACCCCTCCACTTT	CAWATGPNSPLHF
TRBV6-6	-	-	TRBJ2-7	TGTGCCAGCAGTTCCTATCTCGGGGGCGATTACTACGAGCAGTACTTC	CASSSYLGGDYYEQYF
TRBV6-5	-	-	TRBJ2-7	TGTGCCAGCAGTTACCGACAGCGGGCTTACGAGCAGTACTTC	CASSYRQRAYEQYF
TRBV10-3	-	-	TRBJ2-2	TGTGCCATCTCTGGCCACGCGAACACCGGGGAGCTGTTTTTT	CAISGHANTGELFF